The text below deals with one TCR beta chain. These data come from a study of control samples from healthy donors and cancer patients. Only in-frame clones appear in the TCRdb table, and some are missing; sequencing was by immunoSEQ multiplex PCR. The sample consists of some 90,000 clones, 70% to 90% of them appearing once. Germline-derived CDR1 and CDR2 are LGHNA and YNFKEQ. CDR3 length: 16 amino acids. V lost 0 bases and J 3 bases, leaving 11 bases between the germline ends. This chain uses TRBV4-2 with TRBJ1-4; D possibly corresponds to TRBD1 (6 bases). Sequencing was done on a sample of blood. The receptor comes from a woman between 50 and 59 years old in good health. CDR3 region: CASSQDVEGANEKLFF. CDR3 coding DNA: TGTGCCAGCAGCCAAGATGTCGAGGGGGCTAATGAAAAACTGTTTTTT.